This T cell receptor (beta chain) stems from a study of cytomegalovirus exposure and HLA in healthy donors. The PCR made use of 60 Vbeta and 13 Jbeta primers. Assay used: immunoSEQ multiplex PCR; TCRdb lists only in-frame clones, some missing. The sample includes about 160,000 clones, roughly 80% of them seen just once. For this clone: Its specificity is not known.

Between the trimmed V and J ends, which lost 4 bases and 8 bases, there was a span of 19 bases. This CDR3 comprises 15 residues. Germline CDR1 and CDR2: SGDLS and YYNGEE. Study observations and caveats: Earlier findings revealed that most TCR beta V segments proved productive either about 87% or about 30% of the time.

The sequenced sample consisted of PBMCs. The receptor was isolated from a man aged 30 to 45 in good health and CMV-seronegative. The rearrangement joins TRBV9 to TRBJ2-1; D possibly corresponds to TRBD2 (7 bases). This CDR3 reads CASSMGAGVRDEQFF. The CDR3 DNA follows: TGTGCCAGCAGCATGGGGGCGGGAGTCAGGGATGAGCAGTTCTTC.